The rows below give T cell receptor beta chains drawn from one sample of a study of cytomegalovirus exposure and HLA in healthy donors. The table came from immunoSEQ multiplex PCR; TCRdb's copy has only in-frame clones and leaves some out. The sample yields around 130,000 clones, approximately 81% seen once. Input material: PBMCs. Receptors originate from a man younger than 35 in good health and CMV-seronegative. The CDR3 runs from the conserved cysteine through the conserved F or W. The order of the fields is V gene, D gene, J gene, clone size, CDR3 DNA, CDR3 protein. The D gene is left open where the match is weak. The listing skips clone size in some rows; elsewhere it reads once, few, many or a size class.

TRBV18,.,TRBJ2-1,.,TGTGCCAGCTCTCTCTCTTTAGAGCAGTTCTTC,CASSLSLEQFF
TRBV19,.,TRBJ1-1,.,TGTGCCAGTAGTATATCGACAGGTACTACTGAAGCTTTCTTT,CASSISTGTTEAFF
TRBV4-2,TRBD2,TRBJ2-5,.,TGTGCCAGCAGCCATACCCTAGCGGGAGGAAACCAAGAGACCCAGTACTTC,CASSHTLAGGNQETQYF
TRBV9,.,TRBJ1-2,.,TGTGCCAGCAGCGCCAGGGCGACAGACTATGGCTACACCTTC,CASSARATDYGYTF
TRBV30,TRBD1,TRBJ1-1,medium-sized,TGTGCCTGGGGGACAGGGCTTAGGTCTGAAGCTTTCTTT,CAWGTGLRSEAFF
TRBV5-1,TRBD1,TRBJ1-2,.,TGCGCCAGCAGGACGGACAGGGGGCAGGATGGGGGCTACACCTTC,CASRTDRGQDGGYTF
TRBV7-2,TRBD1,TRBJ2-1,.,TGTGCCAGCAGCTTAGCGGGGGACAGGAGATACAATGAGCAGTTCTTC,CASSLAGDRRYNEQFF
TRBV6-1,TRBD1,TRBJ1-1,.,TGTGCCAGCAGCGACAGGGGCAACACTGAAGCTTTCTTT,CASSDRGNTEAFF
TRBV5-6,.,TRBJ2-3,.,TGTGCCAGCAGCTTGCGGCTAGCAGTTAGCACAGATACGCAGTATTTT,CASSLRLAVSTDTQYF
TRBV7-3,.,TRBJ2-1,.,TGTGCCAGCAGCTCGACAGGAAATGAGCAGTTCTTC,CASSSTGNEQFF
TRBV6-6,.,TRBJ2-3,.,TGTGCCAGCCTATCCACAGATACGCAGTATTTT,CASLSTDTQYF
TRBV5-1,TRBD2,TRBJ2-3,.,TGCGCCAGCAGCGTTAACGCCCTGACTAGCGGGAGAATCTCAGATACGCAGTATTTT,CASSVNALTSGRISDTQYF
TRBV11-2,.,TRBJ2-5,.,TGTGCCAGCAGCTTAGCAGGCTTGCAAGAGACCCAGTACTTC,CASSLAGLQETQYF
TRBV9,.,TRBJ2-1,.,TGTGCCAGCAGCGTAGTGAGTAGCTCCTACAATGAGCAGTTCTTC,CASSVVSSSYNEQFF
TRBV5-8,TRBD1,TRBJ1-2,few,TGTGCCAGCAGCTTGGTCGGGACAGGGGCTCTCTATGGCTACACCTTC,CASSLVGTGALYGYTF
TRBV15,TRBD2,TRBJ2-1,.,TGTGCCACCAGCAGAGGGGGAGGGATAGGACCGGGATACAATGAGCAGTTCTTC,CATSRGGGIGPGYNEQFF
TRBV19,.,TRBJ2-3,.,TGTGCCAGTAGTATGGTGAGGACAGATACGCAGTATTTT,CASSMVRTDTQYF
TRBV6-5,TRBD2,TRBJ2-7,.,TGTGCCAGCAGTTACTTGGCGGGGGGCACCTACGAGCAGTACTTC,CASSYLAGGTYEQYF
TRBV5-1,.,TRBJ2-7,.,TGCGCCAGCAGCAAAACTGAATCCTACGAGCAGTACTTC,CASSKTESYEQYF
TRBV6-5,.,TRBJ2-7,.,TGTGCCAGCAGTACCACCCCACAGGGTAGCGAGCAGTACTTC,CASSTTPQGSEQYF
TRBV10-3,.,TRBJ2-1,.,TGTGCCATCAGCCCACCGGCTAGCTCCTACAATGAGCAGTTCTTC,CAISPPASSYNEQFF
TRBV7-9,TRBD2,TRBJ2-2,.,TGTTCCAGCAGCTCGGTGAAGGTGGGACTATTCGTCGGGGAGCTGTTTTTT,CSSSSVKVGLFVGELFF
TRBV4-1,.,TRBJ2-3,.,TGCGCCAGCAGCCAACAAGCTTTGACAGGAGTCACAGATACGCAGTATTTT,CASSQQALTGVTDTQYF
TRBV28,TRBD1,TRBJ2-1,.,TGTGCCAGCAGCACGAGAACAGGGGGCGGACATACGCTTTCCTACAATGAGCAGTTCTTC,CASSTRTGGGHTLSYNEQFF
TRBV19,TRBD1,TRBJ2-7,.,TGTGCCAGTAGTATAGATCCGGGACAGGAGAGTGGAGAGCAGTACTTC,CASSIDPGQESGEQYF
TRBV5-1,TRBD2,TRBJ2-3,few,TGCGCCAGCAGCACTAGCGGGAGGCGCACAGATACGCAGTATTTT,CASSTSGRRTDTQYF
TRBV5-5,.,TRBJ1-2,.,TGTGCCAGCAGCTTGACAGGGAATGGTGGCTATGGCTACACCTTC,CASSLTGNGGYGYTF
TRBV6-6,.,TRBJ1-2,.,TGTGCCAGCTGCCCGACAGCAAGCGACTATGGCTACACCTTC,CASCPTASDYGYTF
TRBV18,.,TRBJ2-5,few,TGTGCCAGCTCGAGAGGGCGCCAAGAGACCCAGTACTTC,CASSRGRQETQYF
TRBV18,TRBD2,TRBJ2-4,.,TGTGCCAGCTCACCACCGATCGGGACTATTTCAAACATTCAGTACTTC,CASSPPIGTISNIQYF
TRBV5-1,TRBD1,TRBJ2-5,.,TGCGCCAGCAGCTTGGGGGGACAGGCTCGAGAGACCCAGTACTTC,CASSLGGQARETQYF
TRBV25-1,.,TRBJ1-5,few,TGTGCCAGCAGTGAATCGGGGAATCAGCCCCAGCATTTT,CASSESGNQPQHF
TRBV27,.,TRBJ2-7,.,TGTGCCAGCAGTTTTAGTCACAGGTACGAGCAGTACTTC,CASSFSHRYEQYF
TRBV6-5,.,TRBJ2-3,.,TGTGCCAGCAGTTACGGTTCGGTGACAGATACGCAGTATTTT,CASSYGSVTDTQYF
TRBV6-5,TRBD1,TRBJ1-5,.,TGTGCCAGCAGCCCTGGACAGGGGAGGACTCAGCCCCAGCATTTT,CASSPGQGRTQPQHF
TRBV7-6,.,TRBJ1-3,.,TGTGCCAGCAGCACATTGACAGAATTGGCTGGAAACACCATATATTTT,CASSTLTELAGNTIYF
TRBV9,.,TRBJ2-1,.,TGTGCCAGCAGCGTAGCGGTAGCGCGATACAATGAGCAGTTCTTC,CASSVAVARYNEQFF
TRBV29-1,.,TRBJ2-3,.,TGCAGCGTTCGAACTTTAGATACGCAGTATTTT,CSVRTLDTQYF
TRBV11-3,.,TRBJ2-1,.,TGTGCCAGCAGCTTAGCTAGCGAACCCTACAATGAGCAGTTCTTC,CASSLASEPYNEQFF
TRBV5-6,.,TRBJ1-6,.,TGTGCCAGCAGCCGCGAGGCGGGACGGATCAATTCACCCCTCCACTTT,CASSREAGRINSPLHF
TRBV19,TRBD2,TRBJ2-1,once,TGTGCCAGTAGTAGGATGGGGACTAGATCCTACAATGAGCAGTTCTTC,CASSRMGTRSYNEQFF
TRBV2,TRBD1,TRBJ1-1,few,TGTGCCAGCAGTACGACAGGGGAGAGAACTGAAGCTTTCTTT,CASSTTGERTEAFF
TRBV19,.,TRBJ1-2,.,TGTGCCAGTAGTATGGGCTCCGTGAGCTATGGCTACACCTTC,CASSMGSVSYGYTF
TRBV28,.,TRBJ2-5,.,TGTGCCAGCAGCCCCAGGGCCCCGGCAGTTGAGACCCAGTACTTC,CASSPRAPAVETQYF
TRBV4-3,.,TRBJ2-7,once,TGCGCCAGCAGCCCCCAAGGATTACAGGGCTACGAGCAGTACTTC,CASSPQGLQGYEQYF
TRBV25-1,TRBD1,TRBJ2-7,.,TGTGCCAGCGACAGGGGGTATAACGAGCAGTACTTC,CASDRGYNEQYF
TRBV5-8,.,TRBJ2-1,.,TGTGCCAGCAGCTTGTTTGGCCAGGGAGGATACAATGAGCAGTTCTTC,CASSLFGQGGYNEQFF
TRBV4-1,.,TRBJ1-2,.,TGCGCCAGCAGCCATCATCGGGGGGGGGATGGAGCTAACTATGGCTACACCTTC,CASSHHRGGDGANYGYTF
TRBV28,TRBD1,TRBJ1-2,.,TGTGCCAGCAGGCTTGGGACAGGGATATACCCTAACTATGGCTACACCTTC,CASRLGTGIYPNYGYTF
TRBV11-3,TRBD2,TRBJ2-1,.,TGTGCCAGCAGCTCCGGGACTAGCGGGAGACTAAACAATGAGCAGTTCTTC,CASSSGTSGRLNNEQFF
TRBV19,TRBD1,TRBJ2-2,.,TGTGCCAGTACTCAATTCGGACAGGCCAACACCGGGGAGCTGTTTTTT,CASTQFGQANTGELFF